The 15 T cell receptor beta chains reported below all come from one sample, sequenced in a study of graft-versus-host responses after intestinal transplantation. Here immunoSEQ multiplex PCR was the method, and the copy in TCRdb shows in-frame clones only, minus some. The sample holds around 90,000 clones, just under 95% seen once. Antigens of these TCRs are unknown. This material consisted of unstimulated CD8+ T cells sorted from spleen or lymph node cells, taken before intestinal transplant. The receptors originated from a human donor who received an intestinal transplant.

This chain uses TRBV19 with TRBJ2-1; 9 nucleotides align to TRBD2. This CDR3 has 19 residues. From germline, CDR1 is LNHDA and CDR2 SQIVND (reference sequence). V lost 3 bases, J lost 3 bases, and 15 bases stayed unmatched. CDR3 nucleotide sequence: TGTGCCAGTAGTATGGCGGGCTTACAAGCGGGAGGTCTCTACAATGAGCAGTTCTTC. It yields the protein CASSMAGLQAGGLYNEQFF.

The chain uses TRBV27 and TRBJ1-2, with D perhaps matching TRBD1 (6 bases). Trimming took off 3 bases at V and 7 bases at J, with 15 bases between the two ends. CDR1 and CDR2 from the germline V gene are MNHEY and SMNVEV (reference sequence). This CDR3 has 14 amino acids. The CDR3 DNA is TGTGCCAGCAGTTTGTCGGGACAAAGGGGTGGCTACACCTTC. Translating gives CASSLSGQRGGYTF.

This sequence joins TRBV15 and TRBJ2-1; 9 bases are a match to TRBD1. With V trimmed by 4 bases and J by 8 bases, 12 bases remained unmatched. There are 16 residues in the CDR3. Germline-derived CDR1 and CDR2 are LNHNV and YYDKDF (reference sequence). The CDR3 DNA reads TGTGCCACCAGCACTCTTTGGGACAGGGAAATCCATGAGCAGTTCTTC. Translated, it gives CATSTLWDREIHEQFF.

The gene calls are TRBV7-9 and TRBJ1-6, with D hard to call. Germline V gives CDR1 SEHNR, CDR2 FQNEAQ (reference sequence). The CDR3 runs to 12 residues. V dropped 4 bases and J dropped 17 bases, with 15 bases sitting between them. CDR3 amino acids: CASSWLSGPFHF. The DNA for the CDR3 is TGTGCCAGCAGCTGGCTTTCAGGCCCCTTCCACTTT. The entire variable domain, with the rest obtained from reference TRBV7-9 and TRBJ1-6, is as follows: DTGVSQNPRHKITKRGQNVTFRCDPISEHNRLYWYRQTLGQGPEFLTYFQNEAQLEKSRLLSDRFSAERPKGSFSTLEIQRTEQGDSAMYLCASSWLSGPFHFGNGTRLTVT.

The chain uses TRBV6-6 and TRBJ2-1; TRBD2 aligns across 8 bases. The trim removed 8 bases at V and 7 bases at J, leaving 13 bases unmatched. There are 15 residues in the CDR3. The germline CDR1 and CDR2 sequences are MNHNY and SVGAGI (reference sequence). CDR3 region: CASAPGLGIWNEQFF. In DNA form, the CDR3 reads TGTGCCAGCGCCCCGGGACTAGGTATTTGGAATGAGCAGTTCTTC.

The chain has TRBV19 and TRBJ1-2, with 8 bases fitting TRBD1. The CDR3 has 12 amino acids. The junction had 8 bases not matched to a gene; V was cut back by 11 bases and J by 6 bases. Germline V gives CDR1 LNHDA, CDR2 SQIVND (reference sequence). CDR3: CAGGTGVNGYTF. CDR3 in DNA: TGTGCCGGGGGGACAGGAGTAAATGGCTACACCTTC.

The chain has TRBV9 and TRBJ1-6; D ambiguous. The CDR3 extends over 12 amino acids. The germline CDR1 and CDR2 sequences are SGDLS and YYNGEE. The V and J ends lost 7 bases and 10 bases respectively, with 12 bases between them. In DNA, the CDR3 is TGTGCCAGCCGATCGAGGGTATCACCCCTCCACTTT. It encodes CASRSRVSPLHF. Combining the CDR3 with reference TRBV9 and TRBJ1-6 gives the whole variable domain DSGVTQTPKHLITATGQRVTLRCSPRSGDLSVYWYQQSLDQGLQFLIQYYNGEERAKGNILERFSAQQFPDLHSELNLSSLELGDSALYFCASRSRVSPLHFGNGTRLTVT.

V gene TRBV27 combines with J gene TRBJ2-1, with D possibly matching TRBD2 (5 bases). Germline-derived CDR1 and CDR2 are MNHEY and SMNVEV (reference sequence). Trimming left V 5 bases short and J 0 bases short, with 11 bases between. The CDR3 contains 15 residues. CDR3 DNA sequence: TGTGCCAGCAGTATTAGCGCTAGCTCCTACAATGAGCAGTTCTTC. Encoded protein: CASSISASSYNEQFF.

The chain links TRBV7-9 to TRBJ2-5, with D unresolved. Between the trimmed V and J ends, which lost 3 bases and 2 bases, there was a span of 13 bases. CDR3 length equals 15 residues. Germline V gene lookup returns CDR1 SEHNR and CDR2 FQNEAQ (reference sequence). The CDR3 region has the DNA TGTGCCAGCAGCTTTATCGAGCGATCACAAGAGACCCAGTACTTC. Amino acid sequence: CASSFIERSQETQYF.

This chain joins TRBV12-5 and TRBJ2-6, with no clear D. This CDR3 is built from 17 residues. The V end lost 1 base, the J end lost 4 bases, and 14 bases lay between the germline ends. From germline, CDR1 is LGHNT and CDR2 FRNRAP. CDR3 nucleotide sequence: TGTGCTAGTGGTTTGGGGGCAGGTTCGCTCGGGGCCAACGTCCTGACTTTC. Translated: CASGLGAGSLGANVLTF.

The chain employs TRBV4-1 and TRBJ2-7, with 9 nucleotides matching TRBD2. The trim removed 4 bases at V and 2 bases at J, leaving 6 bases unmatched. The CDR3 consists of 15 residues. Germline-derived CDR1 and CDR2 are MGHRA and YSYEKL. CDR3 region: CASSPGTSSAYEQYF. CDR3 DNA: TGCGCCAGCAGCCCAGGGACTAGCAGTGCCTACGAGCAGTACTTC.

This clone has only one observation. V and J are TRBV9 and TRBJ1-3; D remains ambiguous. The CDR3 consists of 13 residues. Trimming cost V 7 bases and J 4 bases, with 12 bases left between them. CDR1 is SGDLS and CDR2 is YYNGEE in the germline V gene. CDR3 sequence: CASQEGMGNTIYF. The CDR3 region has the DNA TGTGCCAGCCAGGAGGGTATGGGAAACACCATATATTTT.

The chain links TRBV5-1 to TRBJ2-1, with 10 nucleotides matching TRBD2. The V gene's germline CDR1 is SGHRS and CDR2 YFSETQ. V lost 2 bases to trimming and J lost 6 bases; unmatched junction nucleotides: 8. The CDR3 is made up of 16 amino acids. The DNA of the CDR3 is TGCGCCAGCAGCTTCACTCCTAGCGGGAGAGTCAATGAGCAGTTCTTC. It translates to CASSFTPSGRVNEQFF.

The chain has TRBV2 and TRBJ1-1; 7 nucleotides agree with TRBD1. Looked up from germline, CDR1 is SNHLY and CDR2 is FYNNEI. V dropped 6 bases and J dropped 9; count of bases not matched to a gene: 4. The CDR3 extends over 11 amino acids. The CDR3 DNA reads TGTGCCAGCAGGAGGGGACAGCAAGCTTTCTTT. It codes for CASRRGQQAFF.

The chain employs TRBV14 and TRBJ2-5; 11 positions agree with TRBD1. With V trimmed by 3 bases and J by 4 bases, 4 bases remained unmatched. Germline V lookup: CDR1 SGHDN, CDR2 FVKESK. The CDR3 spans 15 residues. In nucleotides, the CDR3 is TGTGCCAGCAGCCAGCGGGACAGGGGGACAGAGACCCAGTACTTC. This gives the protein CASSQRDRGTETQYF.